This T cell receptor (beta chain) was profiled in a study of blood T cell repertoires in COVID-19. Clones were sequenced by immunoSEQ multiplex PCR, and TCRdb holds only the in-frame ones, with some missing. The sample lists 210,000 or so clones, about 84% occurring once. Trimming took 11 bases from V and 4 from J, leaving 17 bases between them. The CDR3 runs 13 residues. Germline lookup yields CDR1 SNHLY and CDR2 FYNNEI. Participants' own reports of clinical history determined their cohort assignment. Recovery meant two consecutive negative NP/OP PCR tests, professional clearance, or resolved symptoms.

The clonotype was recovered from a man aged 55 to 70 who had recovered from COVID-19. The genes are TRBV2 and TRBJ1-1; a possible D gene is TRBD1 (6 bases). The sequencing input was PBMCs or T cells enriched from blood (not recorded which). This CDR3 is CAGGGGGTTEAFF. The DNA of the CDR3 is TGTGCCGGCGGGGGCGGTGGCACCACTGAAGCTTTCTTT.